The following is a TCR beta chain sequence with its context. Trimming cost V 3 bases and J 4 bases, with 8 bases left between them. From germline, CDR1 is DFQATT and CDR2 SNEGSKA (reference sequence). The CDR3 has 12 amino acids. The record originates from a study of identical twins. TCRdb reanalysed the 5' RACE reads using MiXCR and keeps one entry per CDR3 protein. The profile shows 400,000 to 550,000 distinct CDR3 sequences, roughly 21% of them singletons. The same specimen was also included in a second study, on T cells expressing NK-cell markers.

This sequence originates from a woman in her late teens or twenties in good health. The chain recombines TRBV20-1 with TRBJ2-3; no reliable D call. Material for sequencing was CD4+ T cells sorted from blood. The CDR3 DNA reads TGCAGTGCTAGGGGTTGGGCAGATACGCAGTATTTT. Its protein is CSARGWADTQYF.